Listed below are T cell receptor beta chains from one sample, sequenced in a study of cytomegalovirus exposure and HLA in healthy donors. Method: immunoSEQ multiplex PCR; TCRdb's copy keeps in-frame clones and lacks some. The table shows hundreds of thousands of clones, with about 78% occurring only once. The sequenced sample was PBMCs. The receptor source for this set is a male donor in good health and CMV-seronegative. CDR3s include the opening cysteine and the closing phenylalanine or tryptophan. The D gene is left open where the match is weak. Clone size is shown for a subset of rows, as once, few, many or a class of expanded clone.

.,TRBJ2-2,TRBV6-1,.,TGTGCCAGCAGTGAAAGGACTTACACCGGGGAGCTGTTTTTT,CASSERTYTGELFF
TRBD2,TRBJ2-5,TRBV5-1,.,TGCGCCAGCAGCCAGCCGGGGCGGGAGAGAGAGACCCAGTACTTC,CASSQPGRERETQYF
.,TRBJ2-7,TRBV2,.,TGTGCCAGCAGGCCGGGACTCTCCACCTACGAGCAGTACTTC,CASRPGLSTYEQYF
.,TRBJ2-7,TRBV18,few,TGTGCCAGCTCACCTACGGGACTCTCGAGCTCCTACGAGCAGTACTTC,CASSPTGLSSSYEQYF
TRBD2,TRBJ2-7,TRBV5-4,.,TGTGCCAGCAGACGTGGACTAGAAATCCTCGAGCAGTACTTC,CASRRGLEILEQYF
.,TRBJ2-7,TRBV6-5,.,TGTGCCAGCACGCCCGGGACAAGATCCTACGAGCAGTACTTC,CASTPGTRSYEQYF
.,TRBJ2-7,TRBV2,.,TGTGCCAGCAGCAGGGATGTGGGATACGAGCAGTACTTC,CASSRDVGYEQYF
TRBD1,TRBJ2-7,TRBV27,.,TGTGCCAGCAGTTTGTCGGGACAGGGCCACGAGCAGTACTTC,CASSLSGQGHEQYF
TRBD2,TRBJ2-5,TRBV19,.,TGTGCCAGTAGTATAGGAGGAACTAGCGGCAGCTGGGGGGAGACCCAGTACTTC,CASSIGGTSGSWGETQYF
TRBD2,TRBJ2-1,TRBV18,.,TGTGCCAGCTCACCTCTTAGCGGGGGCGCCTACAATGAGCAGTTCTTC,CASSPLSGGAYNEQFF
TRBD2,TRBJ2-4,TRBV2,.,TGTGCCAGCAGCCCTAGAGCGGGATTTTTGAAAAACATTCAGTACTTC,CASSPRAGFLKNIQYF
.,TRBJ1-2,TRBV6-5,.,TGTGCCAGCAGTGACCCAGGAGGCTACACCTTC,CASSDPGGYTF
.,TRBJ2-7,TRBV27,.,TGTGCCAGCAGTTCCGAGGGACACAGCTCCTACGAGCAGTACTTC,CASSSEGHSSYEQYF
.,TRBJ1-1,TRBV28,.,TGTGCCAGCAGTTTCCGAGGGCCAACTGAAGCTTTCTTT,CASSFRGPTEAFF
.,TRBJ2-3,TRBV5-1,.,TGCGCCAGCAGCTTGGTCAGGGGATACGCAGATACGCAGTATTTT,CASSLVRGYADTQYF
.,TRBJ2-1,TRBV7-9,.,TGTGCCAGCAGCTTAGTGGGGAGTCACAATGAGCAGTTCTTC,CASSLVGSHNEQFF
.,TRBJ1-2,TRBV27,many,TGTGCCAGCAGTTTAGGCGGCAGGGGCTATGGCTACACCTTC,CASSLGGRGYGYTF
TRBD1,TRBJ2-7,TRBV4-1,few,TGCGCCAGCAGCCAGACAGGGTTCTCCTACGAGCAGTACTTC,CASSQTGFSYEQYF
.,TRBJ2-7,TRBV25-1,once,TGTGCCAGCAGTGATTCAGGTCAATCCTACGAGCAGTACTTC,CASSDSGQSYEQYF
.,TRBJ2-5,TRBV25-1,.,TGTGCCAGCAGTTCCCGCAGGGGCCAAGAGACCCAGTACTTC,CASSSRRGQETQYF
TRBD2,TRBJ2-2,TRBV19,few,TGTGCCACCAAGACGGGACTAGCGGGGTACACCGGGGAGCTGTTTTTT,CATKTGLAGYTGELFF
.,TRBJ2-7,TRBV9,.,TGTGCCAGCAGCTTCTCTGGAGGGAGCATCCACGAGCAGTACTTC,CASSFSGGSIHEQYF
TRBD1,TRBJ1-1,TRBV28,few,TGTGCCAGCAGTTCCGGGACAGGGAACACTGAAGCTTTCTTT,CASSSGTGNTEAFF
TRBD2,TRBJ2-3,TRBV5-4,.,TGTGCCAGCAGCTTGGCTAGCGGAACCGGCACAGATACGCAGTATTTT,CASSLASGTGTDTQYF
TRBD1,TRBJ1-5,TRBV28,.,TGTGCCAGCCAAAGGGACAGGGGTAGCAATCAGCCCCAGCATTTT,CASQRDRGSNQPQHF
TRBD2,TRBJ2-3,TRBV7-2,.,TGTGCCAGCAGCCGGACTAGCGGGAGTTCGAAAGATACGCAGTATTTT,CASSRTSGSSKDTQYF
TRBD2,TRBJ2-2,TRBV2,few,TGTGCCAGCAGTGGACTAGCGGTGAACACCGGGGAGCTGTTTTTT,CASSGLAVNTGELFF
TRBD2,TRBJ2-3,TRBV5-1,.,TGCGCCAGCGGACTAGCGGGAGGCCCAACAGATACGCAGTATTTT,CASGLAGGPTDTQYF
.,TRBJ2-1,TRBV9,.,TGTGCCAGTACCCCTCAGGGCTCCTACAATGAGCAGTTCTTC,CASTPQGSYNEQFF
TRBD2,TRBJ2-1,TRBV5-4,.,TGTGCCAGCAGCTTTTCGTCAGCGGGATACAATGAGCAGTTCTTC,CASSFSSAGYNEQFF
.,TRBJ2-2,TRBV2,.,TGTGCCAGCAGTGAGGGAACTAGTTACACCGGGGAGCTGTTTTTT,CASSEGTSYTGELFF
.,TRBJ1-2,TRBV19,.,TGTGCCAGTAGTATGATATTTGGTCTCGGTGGCTACACCTTC,CASSMIFGLGGYTF
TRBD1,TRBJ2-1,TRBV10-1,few,TGCGCCAGCAGTGAGGTAGGGGGCCTCTACAATGAGCAGTTCTTC,CASSEVGGLYNEQFF
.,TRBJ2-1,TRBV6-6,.,TGTGCCAGCAGTTACAAGGGGCCAGACAATGAGCAGTTCTTC,CASSYKGPDNEQFF
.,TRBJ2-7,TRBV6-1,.,TGTGCCAGCAGTGGCGGGACCGCGAGCTCCTACGAGCAGTACTTC,CASSGGTASSYEQYF
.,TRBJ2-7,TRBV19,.,TGTGCCAGTAGTATAGAACCGGGGTCCTACGAGCAGTACTTC,CASSIEPGSYEQYF
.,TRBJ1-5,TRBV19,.,TGTGCCAGTAGTCAGGGTCAGCCCCAGCATTTT,CASSQGQPQHF
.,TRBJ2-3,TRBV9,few,TGTGCCAGCAGCGTAGGACAGAGATCAGATACGCAGTATTTT,CASSVGQRSDTQYF
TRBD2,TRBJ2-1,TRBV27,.,TGTGCCAGCGGACGAACCCTAGCGGGAGCCTACAATGAGCAGTTCTTC,CASGRTLAGAYNEQFF
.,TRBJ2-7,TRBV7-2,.,TGTGCCAGCAGCTTAGCAGGGACTCCTACCTCCTACGAGCAGTACTTC,CASSLAGTPTSYEQYF
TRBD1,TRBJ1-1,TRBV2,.,TGTGCCAGCAACCGGGACAGGGCTACTGAAGCTTTCTTT,CASNRDRATEAFF
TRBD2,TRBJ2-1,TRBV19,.,TGTGCCAGTAGCACCGGGACTAGCGGGACTAGCGTCGATGAGCAGTTCTTC,CASSTGTSGTSVDEQFF
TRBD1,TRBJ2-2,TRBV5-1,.,TGCGCCAGCAGCGGGACCCGGGGACAGGGCTCCGGGGAGCTGTTTTTT,CASSGTRGQGSGELFF
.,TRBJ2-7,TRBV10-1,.,TGCGCCAGCAGTCGGGACACAAGGGGATCCGAGCAGTACTTC,CASSRDTRGSEQYF
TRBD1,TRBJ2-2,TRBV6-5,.,TGTGCCAGCAGTGAGGGACAGGGGTCCGGGGAGCTGTTTTTT,CASSEGQGSGELFF
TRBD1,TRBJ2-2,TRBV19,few,TGTGCCAGTAGTATAGGGACAGGGAGAACCGGGGAGCTGTTTTTT,CASSIGTGRTGELFF
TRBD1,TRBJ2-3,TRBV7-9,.,TGTTCCAGCAGCTCCCGGGACAGAAGCACAGATACGCAGTATTTT,CSSSSRDRSTDTQYF
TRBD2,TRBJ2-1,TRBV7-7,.,TGTGCCAGCAGTTATGAGCGGGAGGGACCCTACAATGAGCAGTTCTTC,CASSYEREGPYNEQFF
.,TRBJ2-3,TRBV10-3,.,TGTGCCATCATGCAGGGCACAGATACGCAGTATTTT,CAIMQGTDTQYF
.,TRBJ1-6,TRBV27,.,TGTGCCAGCAGTTTATGGGGGGGTAATTCACCCCTCCACTTT,CASSLWGGNSPLHF
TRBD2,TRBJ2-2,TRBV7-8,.,TGTGCCAGCACCGTAGCGGGAGGGAGCACCGGGGAGCTGTTTTTT,CASTVAGGSTGELFF
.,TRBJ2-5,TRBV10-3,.,TGTGCCATCAGTGAGTCGACTGGGGAGACCCAGTACTTC,CAISESTGETQYF
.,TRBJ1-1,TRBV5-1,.,TGCGCCAGCAGCTTGTGGGCAGTACAAGAGGGCACTGAAGCTTTCTTT,CASSLWAVQEGTEAFF
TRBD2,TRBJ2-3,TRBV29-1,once,TGCAGCGCCATAGCGGGAGGTGGGCCAGATACGCAGTATTTT,CSAIAGGGPDTQYF